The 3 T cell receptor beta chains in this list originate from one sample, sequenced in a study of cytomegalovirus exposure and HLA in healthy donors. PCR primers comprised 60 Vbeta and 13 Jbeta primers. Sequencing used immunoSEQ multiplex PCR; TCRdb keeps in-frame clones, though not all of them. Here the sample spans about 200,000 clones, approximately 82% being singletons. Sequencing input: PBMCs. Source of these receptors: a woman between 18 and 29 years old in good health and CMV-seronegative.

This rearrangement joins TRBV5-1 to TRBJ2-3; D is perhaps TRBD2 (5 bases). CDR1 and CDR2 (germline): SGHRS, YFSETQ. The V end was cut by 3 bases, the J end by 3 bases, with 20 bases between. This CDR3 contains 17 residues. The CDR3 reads CASSSATSLSGTDTQYF. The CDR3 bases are TGCGCCAGCAGCTCAGCAACGAGTCTCTCGGGGACAGATACGCAGTATTTT.

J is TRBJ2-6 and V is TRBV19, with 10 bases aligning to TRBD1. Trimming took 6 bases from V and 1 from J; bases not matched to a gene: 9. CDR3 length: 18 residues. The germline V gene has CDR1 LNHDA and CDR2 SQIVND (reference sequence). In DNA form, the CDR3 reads TGTGCCAGTAGACTCCACGACAGGGGGCTATCTGGGGCCAACGTCCTGACTTTC. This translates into CASRLHDRGLSGANVLTF.

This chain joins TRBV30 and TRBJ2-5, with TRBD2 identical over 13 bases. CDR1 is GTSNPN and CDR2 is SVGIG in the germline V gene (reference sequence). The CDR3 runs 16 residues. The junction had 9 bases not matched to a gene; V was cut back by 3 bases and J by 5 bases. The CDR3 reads CAWSRGLAGSGETQYF. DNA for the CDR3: TGTGCCTGGAGCCGGGGACTAGCGGGATCGGGGGAGACCCAGTACTTC.